This T cell receptor (beta chain) was sequenced for a study of cytomegalovirus exposure and HLA in healthy donors. Study results and caveats: Later work associated roughly 17,000 TCR beta sequences with HLA alleles at 0.05 false discovery rate. Several of the most significant clusters appeared linked to common viral pathogens, based on a later analysis. According to an earlier analysis, most TCR beta V segments yielded productive rearrangements about 90% or about 30% of the time. The authors later linked a missense DCLRE1C variant to TCR beta V- and J-gene trimming.

This CDR3 is built from 13 residues. CDR1 WNHNN and CDR2 SYGVQD come from the germline V gene (reference sequence). Trimming took 1 base from V and 5 from J, leaving 8 bases between them. As concerns this clone: The antigen remains undetermined.

PCR primers comprised 60 Vbeta and 13 Jbeta primers. TCRdb's table, derived via immunoSEQ multiplex PCR, lists solely in-frame clones and lacks some. The sample lists 200,000 or so clones; about 90% were seen once. Sequenced sample: PBMCs. The sequence derives from a girl less than two years old in good health and CMV-seronegative. This chain connects TRBV10-1 to TRBJ1-2; D uncertain. As DNA, the CDR3 is TGCGCCAGCAGTGAGTACGGAGAGTATGGCTACACCTTC. It encodes CASSEYGEYGYTF.